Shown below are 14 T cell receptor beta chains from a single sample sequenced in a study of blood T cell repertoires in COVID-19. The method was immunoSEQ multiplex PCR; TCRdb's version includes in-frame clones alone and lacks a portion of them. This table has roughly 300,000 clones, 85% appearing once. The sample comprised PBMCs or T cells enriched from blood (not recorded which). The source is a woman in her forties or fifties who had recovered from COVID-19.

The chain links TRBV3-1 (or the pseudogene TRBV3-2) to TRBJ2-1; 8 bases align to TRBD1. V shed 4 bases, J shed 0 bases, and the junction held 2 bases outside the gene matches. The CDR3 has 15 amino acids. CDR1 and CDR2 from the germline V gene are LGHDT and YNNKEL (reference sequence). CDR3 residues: CASSRQGSSYNEQFF. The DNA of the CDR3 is TGTGCCAGCAGCCGACAGGGGAGCTCCTACAATGAGCAGTTCTTC.

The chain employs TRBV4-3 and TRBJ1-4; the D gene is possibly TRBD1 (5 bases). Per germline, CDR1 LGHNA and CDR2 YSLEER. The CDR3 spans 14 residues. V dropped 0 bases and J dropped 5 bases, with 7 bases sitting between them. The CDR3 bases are TGCGCCAGCAGCCAAGACAGGGTCAATGAAAAACTGTTTTTT. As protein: CASSQDRVNEKLFF.

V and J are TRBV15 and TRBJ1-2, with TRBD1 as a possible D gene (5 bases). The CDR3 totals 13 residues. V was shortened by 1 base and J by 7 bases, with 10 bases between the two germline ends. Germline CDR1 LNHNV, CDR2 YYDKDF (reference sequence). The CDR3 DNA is TGTGCCACCAGCAGAGTATCAGGGTTTGGCTACACCTTC. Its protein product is CATSRVSGFGYTF. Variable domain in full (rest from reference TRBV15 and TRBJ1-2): DAMVIQNPRYQVTQFGKPVTLSCSQTLNHNVMYWYQQKSSQAPKLLFHYYDKDFNNEADTPDNFQSRRPNTSFCFLDIRSPGLGDTAMYLCATSRVSGFGYTFGSGTRLTVV.

CDR3: CASTNYEGASREKLFF. The CDR3 DNA is TGTGCCAGCACAAACTATGAGGGGGCTTCGCGGGAAAAACTGTTTTTT. The chain recombines TRBV9 with TRBJ1-4; TRBD1 matches at 7 bases. V was pared by 6 bases and J by 8 bases, with 16 bases of the junction left unmatched. CDR1 SGDLS and CDR2 YYNGEE come from the germline V gene. This CDR3 has 16 residues.

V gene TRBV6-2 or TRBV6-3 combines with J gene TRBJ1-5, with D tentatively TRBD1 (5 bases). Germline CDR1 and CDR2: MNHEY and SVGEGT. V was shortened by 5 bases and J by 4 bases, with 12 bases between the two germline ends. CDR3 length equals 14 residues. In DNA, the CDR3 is TGTGCCAGCAGTGCAGGGTTAAGGAATCAGCCCCAGCATTTT. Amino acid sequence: CASSAGLRNQPQHF.

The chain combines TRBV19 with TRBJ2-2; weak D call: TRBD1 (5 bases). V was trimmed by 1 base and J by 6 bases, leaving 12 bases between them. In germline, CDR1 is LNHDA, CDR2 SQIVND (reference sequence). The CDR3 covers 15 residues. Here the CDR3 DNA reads TGTGCCAGTAGTATAGCAGGGCTGGGCGCCGGGGAGCTGTTTTTT. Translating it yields CASSIAGLGAGELFF.

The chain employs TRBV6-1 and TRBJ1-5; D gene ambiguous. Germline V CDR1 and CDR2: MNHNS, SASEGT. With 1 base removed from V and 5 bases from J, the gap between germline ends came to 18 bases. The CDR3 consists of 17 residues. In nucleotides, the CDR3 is TGTGCCAGCAGTGAAGGACTGACTGGAACCCCTCATCAGCCCCAGCATTTT. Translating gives CASSEGLTGTPHQPQHF.

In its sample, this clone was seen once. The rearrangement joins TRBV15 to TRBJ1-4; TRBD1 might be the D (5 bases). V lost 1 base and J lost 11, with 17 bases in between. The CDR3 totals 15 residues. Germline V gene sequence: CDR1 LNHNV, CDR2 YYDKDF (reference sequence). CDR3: CATSRGGEEIYKLFF. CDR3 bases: TGTGCCACCAGCAGAGGGGGGGAGGAAATTTACAAACTGTTTTTT.

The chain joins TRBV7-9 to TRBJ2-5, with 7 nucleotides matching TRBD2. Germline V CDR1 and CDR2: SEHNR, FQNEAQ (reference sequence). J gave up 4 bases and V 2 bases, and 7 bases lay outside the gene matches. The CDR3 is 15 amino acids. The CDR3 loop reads CASSLSVSGGETQYF. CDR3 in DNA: TGTGCCAGCAGCTTATCGGTCTCGGGGGGAGAGACCCAGTACTTC.

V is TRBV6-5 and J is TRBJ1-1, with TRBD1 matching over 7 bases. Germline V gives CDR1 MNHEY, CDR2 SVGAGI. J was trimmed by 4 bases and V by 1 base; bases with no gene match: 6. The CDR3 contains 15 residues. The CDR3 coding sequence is TGTGCCAGCAGTTACTTGGCCAGGGGGACCACTGAAGCTTTCTTT. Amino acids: CASSYLARGTTEAFF.

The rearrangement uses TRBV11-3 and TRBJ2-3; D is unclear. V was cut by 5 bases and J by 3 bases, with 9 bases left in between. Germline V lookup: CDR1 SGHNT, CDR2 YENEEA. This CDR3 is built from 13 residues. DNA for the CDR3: TGTGCCAGCAGCCTCTCGAGGACAGATACGCAGTATTTT. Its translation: CASSLSRTDTQYF.

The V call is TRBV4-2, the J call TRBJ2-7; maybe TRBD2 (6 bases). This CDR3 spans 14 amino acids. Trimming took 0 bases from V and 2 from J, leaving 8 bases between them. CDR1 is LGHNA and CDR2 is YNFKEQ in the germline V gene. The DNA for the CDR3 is TGTGCCAGCAGCCAAGACGGAGGGCCCTACGAGCAGTACTTC. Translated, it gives CASSQDGGPYEQYF.

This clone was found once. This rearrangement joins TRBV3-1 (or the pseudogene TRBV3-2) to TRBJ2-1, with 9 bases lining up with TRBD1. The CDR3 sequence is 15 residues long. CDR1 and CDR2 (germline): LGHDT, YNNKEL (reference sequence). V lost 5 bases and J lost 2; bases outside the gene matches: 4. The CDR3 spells CASSDTGGTYNEQFF. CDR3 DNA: TGTGCCAGCAGCGATACAGGGGGCACCTACAATGAGCAGTTCTTC.

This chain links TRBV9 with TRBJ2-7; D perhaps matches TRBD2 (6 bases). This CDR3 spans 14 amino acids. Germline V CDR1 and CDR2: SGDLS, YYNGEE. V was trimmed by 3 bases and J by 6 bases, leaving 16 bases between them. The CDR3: CASSAGADGGEQYF. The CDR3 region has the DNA TGTGCCAGCAGCGCGGGCGCGGACGGGGGCGAGCAGTACTTC.